This is a list of T cell receptor beta chains from one sample in a study of shared clonotypes between healthy human individuals. Clones were read by immunoSEQ multiplex PCR, and TCRdb kept only the in-frame ones, dropping some. The table has about 710,000 clones, about three quarters seen once. The sample taken for sequencing was memory CD4+ T cells sorted from blood. The receptors originated from a woman in her twenties or thirties in good health. The CDR3 runs from the conserved cysteine through the conserved F or W. Fields, in order: D gene, V gene, clone size, J gene, CDR3 DNA, CDR3 protein. A D gene is named only where the DNA matches it firmly. Size tells how often a clone was seen (once, few, many) or the class of an expanded clone, and some rows leave it out.

D gene: -; V gene: TRBV9; clone size: -; J gene: TRBJ2-5; CDR3 DNA: TGTGCCAGCAGCGGGGGATTCCGGGACTGGGGTGAGACCCAGTACTTC; CDR3 protein: CASSGGFRDWGETQYF
D gene: -; V gene: TRBV27; clone size: -; J gene: TRBJ2-3; CDR3 DNA: TGTGCCAGCAGTCGAGACACAGATACGCAGTATTTT; CDR3 protein: CASSRDTDTQYF
D gene: TRBD2; V gene: TRBV5-1; clone size: -; J gene: TRBJ2-7; CDR3 DNA: TGCGCCAGCAGCTTGGGGTTGGGCGGGACTAGCGGTTACGAGCAGTACTTC; CDR3 protein: CASSLGLGGTSGYEQYF
D gene: TRBD1; V gene: TRBV5-1; clone size: -; J gene: TRBJ2-7; CDR3 DNA: TGCGCCAGCAGCCGATTGGACAGGGGGCAGGACGAGCAGTACTTC; CDR3 protein: CASSRLDRGQDEQYF
D gene: TRBD1; V gene: TRBV4-1; clone size: -; J gene: TRBJ2-6; CDR3 DNA: TGCGCCAGCAGCCAAGCAAGGGACAGGTCCTTTGGGGCCAACGTCCTGACTTTC; CDR3 protein: CASSQARDRSFGANVLTF
D gene: -; V gene: TRBV28; clone size: -; J gene: TRBJ1-3; CDR3 DNA: TGTGCCAGCAGTTTAGCCATCGGGCAACGGGGTAGCACCATATATTTT; CDR3 protein: CASSLAIGQRGSTIYF
D gene: -; V gene: TRBV19; clone size: -; J gene: TRBJ2-7; CDR3 DNA: TGTGCCAGTAAAGGGACGGGGGCGTATGAGCAGTACTTC; CDR3 protein: CASKGTGAYEQYF
D gene: TRBD2; V gene: TRBV28; clone size: -; J gene: TRBJ2-7; CDR3 DNA: TGTGCCAGCAGTTTATCACTAGCGGGCCGAAACTACGAGCAGTACTTC; CDR3 protein: CASSLSLAGRNYEQYF
D gene: TRBD2; V gene: TRBV2; clone size: -; J gene: TRBJ2-1; CDR3 DNA: TGTGCCGGAAGGACTCCCCCCGGGACTAGCAAAAGTTACAATGAGCAGTTCTTC; CDR3 protein: CAGRTPPGTSKSYNEQFF
D gene: -; V gene: TRBV29-1; clone size: -; J gene: TRBJ2-3; CDR3 DNA: TGCAGCGCGCCGGGGGCGGCAGGGAGCACAGATACGCAGTATTTT; CDR3 protein: CSAPGAAGSTDTQYF
D gene: TRBD1; V gene: TRBV27; clone size: -; J gene: TRBJ1-1; CDR3 DNA: TGTGCCAGCAGTCCTCAGGACAGGGGGCGTTTCGCTTTCTTT; CDR3 protein: CASSPQDRGRFAFF
D gene: TRBD2; V gene: TRBV7-2; clone size: -; J gene: TRBJ2-3; CDR3 DNA: TGTGCCAGCAGCTCAGGGGCGGGAGGGAGCACAGATACGCAGTATTTT; CDR3 protein: CASSSGAGGSTDTQYF
D gene: TRBD1; V gene: TRBV5-4; clone size: -; J gene: TRBJ2-5; CDR3 DNA: TGTGCCAGCAGCCAGACAGGGGTTGAGACCCAGTACTTC; CDR3 protein: CASSQTGVETQYF
D gene: -; V gene: TRBV7-9; clone size: -; J gene: TRBJ1-2; CDR3 DNA: TGTGCCAGCAGCTTCACTGGAGGGCGGTATGGCTACACCTTC; CDR3 protein: CASSFTGGRYGYTF
D gene: -; V gene: TRBV7-2; clone size: -; J gene: TRBJ2-2; CDR3 DNA: TGTGCCAGCAGCTTAGCCGTAGGACGCGGGGAGCTGTTTTTT; CDR3 protein: CASSLAVGRGELFF
D gene: -; V gene: TRBV19; clone size: once; J gene: TRBJ2-3; CDR3 DNA: TGTGCCAGTAGCCGGATCAGCCAAAGGGGGTACACAGATACGCAGTATTTT; CDR3 protein: CASSRISQRGYTDTQYF
D gene: -; V gene: TRBV10-1; clone size: -; J gene: TRBJ1-2; CDR3 DNA: TGCGCCAGCAGCGAGACAGCACAGGGAAACTATGGCTACACCTTC; CDR3 protein: CASSETAQGNYGYTF
D gene: -; V gene: TRBV5-1; clone size: -; J gene: TRBJ2-1; CDR3 DNA: TGCGCCAGCAGCTTTGATAATCCGGGTTACAATGAGCAGTTCTTC; CDR3 protein: CASSFDNPGYNEQFF
D gene: -; V gene: TRBV5-4; clone size: -; J gene: TRBJ1-1; CDR3 DNA: TGTGCCAGCAGCTTGTACCTGGTTGATACTGAAGCTTTCTTT; CDR3 protein: CASSLYLVDTEAFF
D gene: TRBD2; V gene: TRBV5-1; clone size: -; J gene: TRBJ2-1; CDR3 DNA: TGCGCCAGCAGCTTGCTAGCGGGAGTCCCCTACAATGAGCAGTTCTTC; CDR3 protein: CASSLLAGVPYNEQFF
D gene: -; V gene: TRBV30; clone size: -; J gene: TRBJ1-6; CDR3 DNA: TGTGCCTGGAGTGCCGTCAGTTACTATAATTCACCCCTCCACTTT; CDR3 protein: CAWSAVSYYNSPLHF
D gene: -; V gene: TRBV5-1; clone size: -; J gene: TRBJ2-5; CDR3 DNA: TGCGCCAGCAGCTTGGATGTTGCGGCAGTTCAGTACTTC; CDR3 protein: CASSLDVAAVQYF
D gene: -; V gene: TRBV5-1; clone size: -; J gene: TRBJ2-7; CDR3 DNA: TGCGCCAGCAGCTTGAGGGGCGGACCCTCCTACGAGCAGTACTTC; CDR3 protein: CASSLRGGPSYEQYF
D gene: TRBD2; V gene: TRBV28; clone size: -; J gene: TRBJ2-1; CDR3 DNA: TGTGCCAGCAAAACCCAGGCGGCGGGAGGGCCGGACGAGCAGTTCTTC; CDR3 protein: CASKTQAAGGPDEQFF
D gene: -; V gene: TRBV2; clone size: -; J gene: TRBJ2-7; CDR3 DNA: TGTGCCGGGGGACTTCTCTCCTACGAGCAGTACTTC; CDR3 protein: CAGGLLSYEQYF
D gene: -; V gene: TRBV11-2; clone size: -; J gene: TRBJ1-1; CDR3 DNA: TGTGCCAGCAGCTTAGATGGGAGGAACGCTTTCTTT; CDR3 protein: CASSLDGRNAFF
D gene: TRBD2; V gene: TRBV18; clone size: -; J gene: TRBJ2-1; CDR3 DNA: TGTGCCAGCTCACCCGGGACTAGCCTCTACAATGAGCAGTTCTTC; CDR3 protein: CASSPGTSLYNEQFF
D gene: -; V gene: TRBV11-2; clone size: -; J gene: TRBJ2-7; CDR3 DNA: TGTGCCAGCAGCCCACAGCGGGACAGCTACGAGCAGTACTTC; CDR3 protein: CASSPQRDSYEQYF
D gene: -; V gene: TRBV5-1; clone size: -; J gene: TRBJ2-1; CDR3 DNA: TGCGCCAGCAGCCGGGACGGATCCACTTACAATGAGCAGTTCTTC; CDR3 protein: CASSRDGSTYNEQFF
D gene: TRBD2; V gene: TRBV5-1; clone size: -; J gene: TRBJ2-7; CDR3 DNA: TGCGCCAGCACCCCGGGGGGGAGCTCCTACGAGCAGTACTTC; CDR3 protein: CASTPGGSSYEQYF
D gene: -; V gene: TRBV27; clone size: -; J gene: TRBJ1-5; CDR3 DNA: TGTGCCAGCAGTTCCCAGCCGGGAGGCAATCAGCCCCAGCATTTT; CDR3 protein: CASSSQPGGNQPQHF
D gene: -; V gene: TRBV5-1; clone size: -; J gene: TRBJ1-1; CDR3 DNA: TGCGCCAGCAGCCTTGGGCAGGCAGTAACTGAAGCTTTCTTT; CDR3 protein: CASSLGQAVTEAFF
D gene: TRBD2; V gene: TRBV6-5; clone size: -; J gene: TRBJ2-7; CDR3 DNA: TGTGCCAGCAGTTACCCAGCGGGAGGATTCAGTGGGTACTTC; CDR3 protein: CASSYPAGGFSGYF
D gene: TRBD2; V gene: TRBV4-1; clone size: -; J gene: TRBJ2-2; CDR3 DNA: TGCGCCAGCAGCCAAGACCCTAGCGGGAGTAGGGTCGGGGAGCTGTTTTTT; CDR3 protein: CASSQDPSGSRVGELFF
D gene: -; V gene: TRBV19; clone size: -; J gene: TRBJ2-7; CDR3 DNA: TGTGCCACCGGGACATTCTACGAGCAGTACTTC; CDR3 protein: CATGTFYEQYF
D gene: -; V gene: TRBV6-6; clone size: many; J gene: TRBJ1-4; CDR3 DNA: TGTGCCAGCAGTTATGAGGAGCCTCCTAATGAAAAACTGTTTTTT; CDR3 protein: CASSYEEPPNEKLFF
D gene: -; V gene: TRBV19; clone size: -; J gene: TRBJ2-3; CDR3 DNA: TGTGCCAGTAGTAACAGGGGCACAGATACGCAGTATTTT; CDR3 protein: CASSNRGTDTQYF
D gene: -; V gene: TRBV11-2; clone size: few; J gene: TRBJ2-1; CDR3 DNA: TGTGCCAGCAGCTTAGATCCAGGGAAGAGGTACAATGAGCAGTTCTTC; CDR3 protein: CASSLDPGKRYNEQFF
D gene: TRBD2; V gene: TRBV4-2; clone size: -; J gene: TRBJ2-2; CDR3 DNA: TGTGCCAGCAGCCAAGCCGGTCATGGGACTATGAACACCGGGGAGCTGTTTTTT; CDR3 protein: CASSQAGHGTMNTGELFF
D gene: -; V gene: TRBV7-2; clone size: -; J gene: TRBJ2-5; CDR3 DNA: TGTGCCAGCAGCTTAGAATGGAATGAGGAGACCCAGTACTTC; CDR3 protein: CASSLEWNEETQYF
D gene: -; V gene: TRBV19; clone size: -; J gene: TRBJ1-5; CDR3 DNA: TGTGCCAGTAGCGAAACAGGGAGGGGGCAGCCCCAGCATTTT; CDR3 protein: CASSETGRGQPQHF
D gene: -; V gene: TRBV5-1; clone size: -; J gene: TRBJ2-2; CDR3 DNA: TGCGCCACCGGGTGGGGGACGAACACCGGGGAGCTGTTTTTT; CDR3 protein: CATGWGTNTGELFF
D gene: -; V gene: TRBV28; clone size: -; J gene: TRBJ1-2; CDR3 DNA: TGTGCCACAAAGGACGGCCAGGGGGGCTACACCTTC; CDR3 protein: CATKDGQGGYTF
D gene: -; V gene: TRBV7-2; clone size: once; J gene: TRBJ2-3; CDR3 DNA: TGTGCCAGCAGCTTCTGGGGACTCAGGGATACGCAGTATTTT; CDR3 protein: CASSFWGLRDTQYF
D gene: -; V gene: TRBV27; clone size: many; J gene: TRBJ2-5; CDR3 DNA: TGTGCCAGCAGTTTAAGGTGGGAGAGATTCCAAGAGACCCAGTACTTC; CDR3 protein: CASSLRWERFQETQYF
D gene: -; V gene: TRBV5-1; clone size: -; J gene: TRBJ1-4; CDR3 DNA: TGCGCCAGCAGCGCCGGGACACCGGGTAATGAAAAACTGTTTTTT; CDR3 protein: CASSAGTPGNEKLFF
D gene: -; V gene: TRBV1; clone size: -; J gene: TRBJ2-5; CDR3 DNA: TGCACCAGCAGCCAAGATTGGAGTCTAATGCGGGTTCAAGAGACCCAGTACTTC; CDR3 protein: CTSSQDWSLMRVQETQYF
D gene: TRBD2; V gene: TRBV28; clone size: few; J gene: TRBJ2-7; CDR3 DNA: TGTGCCAGCAGTCAGGGACTAGCGGGCCCCTCCTACGAGCAGTACTTC; CDR3 protein: CASSQGLAGPSYEQYF